What follows are 3 T cell receptor beta chains derived from one specimen sequenced in a study of radiotherapy plus CTLA-4 blockade in lung cancer. Sequencing was performed with immunoSEQ multiplex PCR; in TCRdb, only in-frame clones are kept and a portion is missing. The top ten clones hold 22% of a sample with around 82,000 clones, around 79% of them seen once. The source was peripheral blood, collected from a patient treated with radiotherapy plus ipilimumab. The receptors derive from a human donor with non-small cell lung cancer whose response to radiotherapy plus ipilimumab could not be evaluated. Some clones in this sample may be carry-over from other donors' samples.

V gene TRBV7-2 combines with J gene TRBJ2-7, with D hard to call. This CDR3 spans 13 amino acids. Germline CDR1 and CDR2: SGHTA and FQGNSA. V gave up 5 bases and J gave up 0 bases, with 8 bases separating them. CDR3 sequence reads: CASSPPSSYEQYF. CDR3 DNA sequence: TGTGCCAGCAGCCCACCTAGCTCCTACGAGCAGTACTTC.

The rearrangement joins TRBV7-9 to TRBJ2-7; D is perhaps TRBD1 (6 bases). This CDR3 is built from 12 residues. The germline V gene has CDR1 SEHNR and CDR2 FQNEAQ (reference sequence). Trimming removed 4 bases from V and 6 bases from J, with 10 bases in between. Here the CDR3 DNA reads TGTGCCAGCAGCTCGGGACAAGCCGAGCAGTACTTC. The encoded protein is CASSSGQAEQYF.

The CDR3 loop is CASSTGGRADTQYF. The CDR3 bases are TGTGCCAGCAGCACAGGGGGCCGCGCAGATACGCAGTATTTT. The chain employs TRBV6-1 and TRBJ2-3, with 9 bases identical to TRBD1. CDR1 and CDR2 from the germline V gene are MNHNS and SASEGT. The CDR3 runs 14 residues. With 6 bases clipped from V and 4 bases from J, the junction kept 5 bases outside the gene matches.